Listed below are T cell receptor beta chains from one sample, sequenced in a study of cytomegalovirus exposure and HLA in healthy donors. Clones were read by immunoSEQ multiplex PCR, and TCRdb kept only the in-frame ones, dropping some. The sample lists approximately 150,000 clones, under 90% occurring once. Sequencing used PBMCs. The receptors come from a male donor in good health and CMV-seronegative. CDR3s include the opening cysteine and the closing phenylalanine or tryptophan. The order of the fields is CDR3 length, clone size, J gene, D gene, V gene, CDR3 DNA, CDR3 protein. D genes are given only for firm matches. Not every row has a clone size; where given, it reads once, few, many or a size class.

CDR3 length: 15
clone size: .
J gene: TRBJ2-1
D gene: .
V gene: TRBV28
CDR3 DNA: TGTGCCAGCAGTTCGATCCAGGACTTACACAATGAGCAGTTCTTC
CDR3 protein: CASSSIQDLHNEQFF

CDR3 length: 16
clone size: .
J gene: TRBJ2-1
D gene: TRBD2
V gene: TRBV27
CDR3 DNA: TGTGCCAGCAGTGTCAGGGCTAGCGGGAGTTCTCGTGAGCAGTTCTTC
CDR3 protein: CASSVRASGSSREQFF

CDR3 length: 12
clone size: .
J gene: TRBJ2-7
D gene: .
V gene: TRBV19
CDR3 DNA: TGTGCCAGTAGTTTCGGGGTAAGCGAGCAGTACTTC
CDR3 protein: CASSFGVSEQYF

CDR3 length: 11
clone size: .
J gene: TRBJ2-7
D gene: .
V gene: TRBV29-1
CDR3 DNA: TGCAGCGTTGGTATTACCTACGAGCAGTACTTC
CDR3 protein: CSVGITYEQYF

CDR3 length: 13
clone size: .
J gene: TRBJ2-7
D gene: TRBD1
V gene: TRBV19
CDR3 DNA: TGTGCCAGTAGTATGCAGGGGGCGTACGAGCAGTACTTC
CDR3 protein: CASSMQGAYEQYF

CDR3 length: 17
clone size: .
J gene: TRBJ2-1
D gene: TRBD2
V gene: TRBV4-2
CDR3 DNA: TGTGCCAGCAGCCGACGCCTGGCTAGCGGTCTTGGGAATGAGCAGTTCTTC
CDR3 protein: CASSRRLASGLGNEQFF

CDR3 length: 12
clone size: .
J gene: TRBJ2-7
D gene: TRBD1
V gene: TRBV6-5
CDR3 DNA: TGTGCCAGCAGTAGACAGGGCTACGAGCAGTACTTC
CDR3 protein: CASSRQGYEQYF

CDR3 length: 14
clone size: .
J gene: TRBJ2-2
D gene: TRBD1
V gene: TRBV10-3
CDR3 DNA: TGTGCCATCAGTGGGGACAGTACCGCCGGGGAGCTGTTTTTT
CDR3 protein: CAISGDSTAGELFF

CDR3 length: 13
clone size: few
J gene: TRBJ2-1
D gene: .
V gene: TRBV29-1
CDR3 DNA: TGCAGCGTTGTCGGGATATCCTACAATGAGCAGTTCTTC
CDR3 protein: CSVVGISYNEQFF

CDR3 length: 14
clone size: .
J gene: TRBJ2-5
D gene: TRBD1
V gene: TRBV11-2
CDR3 DNA: TGTGCCAGCAGCCGTGGGGACAGACAAGAGACCCAGTACTTC
CDR3 protein: CASSRGDRQETQYF

CDR3 length: 15
clone size: .
J gene: TRBJ2-3
D gene: TRBD2
V gene: TRBV9
CDR3 DNA: TGTGCCACTACGCCCGGGACTAGCAGGTGGGATACGCAGTATTTT
CDR3 protein: CATTPGTSRWDTQYF

CDR3 length: 14
clone size: .
J gene: TRBJ2-2
D gene: .
V gene: TRBV6-5
CDR3 DNA: TGTGCCAGCAGGATGTTCGGGAACACCGGGGAGCTGTTTTTT
CDR3 protein: CASRMFGNTGELFF

CDR3 length: 14
clone size: .
J gene: TRBJ2-7
D gene: .
V gene: TRBV7-8
CDR3 DNA: TGTGCCAGCAGCTTAGAATCTGGCTTCTACGAGCAGTACTTC
CDR3 protein: CASSLESGFYEQYF

CDR3 length: 13
clone size: .
J gene: TRBJ1-1
D gene: .
V gene: TRBV2
CDR3 DNA: TGTGCCGGCAACAGGGACAAGAACACTGAAGCTTTCTTT
CDR3 protein: CAGNRDKNTEAFF

CDR3 length: 13
clone size: .
J gene: TRBJ2-1
D gene: .
V gene: TRBV27
CDR3 DNA: TGTGCCAGCAGTTTCACTAGCTACAATGAGCAGTTCTTC
CDR3 protein: CASSFTSYNEQFF

CDR3 length: 15
clone size: .
J gene: TRBJ1-2
D gene: .
V gene: TRBV14
CDR3 DNA: TGTGCCAGCAGCTTACGCCACAGGGATAACTATGGCTACACCTTC
CDR3 protein: CASSLRHRDNYGYTF

CDR3 length: 12
clone size: .
J gene: TRBJ2-1
D gene: .
V gene: TRBV7-8
CDR3 DNA: TGTGCCAGCAGCTTGAGGCTCAATGAGCAGTTCTTC
CDR3 protein: CASSLRLNEQFF

CDR3 length: 15
clone size: .
J gene: TRBJ1-5
D gene: .
V gene: TRBV5-1
CDR3 DNA: TGCGCCAGCAGCTTGTCGGGTGAGAGCAATCAGCCCCAGCATTTT
CDR3 protein: CASSLSGESNQPQHF

CDR3 length: 13
clone size: .
J gene: TRBJ2-1
D gene: TRBD1
V gene: TRBV10-3
CDR3 DNA: TGTGCCACTGGGGGACAGGGGGACAATGAGCAGTTCTTC
CDR3 protein: CATGGQGDNEQFF

CDR3 length: 15
clone size: .
J gene: TRBJ2-7
D gene: TRBD1
V gene: TRBV27
CDR3 DNA: TGTGCCAGCAGTTTCCTACACCCGACAGGGCTTGAGCAGTACTTC
CDR3 protein: CASSFLHPTGLEQYF

CDR3 length: 15
clone size: .
J gene: TRBJ2-1
D gene: TRBD2
V gene: TRBV2
CDR3 DNA: TGTGCCAGCAGTGGATCAGCGGGAGGGCTTCCTGAGCAGTTCTTC
CDR3 protein: CASSGSAGGLPEQFF

CDR3 length: 16
clone size: .
J gene: TRBJ2-1
D gene: TRBD2
V gene: TRBV10-2
CDR3 DNA: TGCGCCAGCAGTCATACACGGACTAGCAATCTAAATGAGCAGTTCTTC
CDR3 protein: CASSHTRTSNLNEQFF

CDR3 length: 14
clone size: .
J gene: TRBJ1-5
D gene: TRBD1
V gene: TRBV7-9
CDR3 DNA: TGTGCCAGCAGCTTAGGACAGGGAGGCCAGCCCCAGCATTTT
CDR3 protein: CASSLGQGGQPQHF

CDR3 length: 14
clone size: .
J gene: TRBJ2-7
D gene: .
V gene: TRBV6-5
CDR3 DNA: TGTGCCAGCAGTTACGGCCGGGGGACCTACGAGCAGTACTTC
CDR3 protein: CASSYGRGTYEQYF

CDR3 length: 14
clone size: .
J gene: TRBJ2-7
D gene: .
V gene: TRBV27
CDR3 DNA: TGTGCCAGCAGTTTTGGAGTAGTACCCTACGAGCAGTACTTC
CDR3 protein: CASSFGVVPYEQYF

CDR3 length: 13
clone size: .
J gene: TRBJ2-3
D gene: .
V gene: TRBV2
CDR3 DNA: TGTGCCAGCGTAGCGGTCGGCACAGATACGCAGTATTTT
CDR3 protein: CASVAVGTDTQYF

CDR3 length: 14
clone size: .
J gene: TRBJ2-5
D gene: TRBD2
V gene: TRBV4-1
CDR3 DNA: TGCGCCAGCAGCCCCGGACTAGCGGGAGATGAGCAGTACTTC
CDR3 protein: CASSPGLAGDEQYF

CDR3 length: 15
clone size: .
J gene: TRBJ1-2
D gene: TRBD1
V gene: TRBV28
CDR3 DNA: TGTGCCAGCAGTCCGGGGGACAGGGGAGGGGATGGCTACACCTTC
CDR3 protein: CASSPGDRGGDGYTF

CDR3 length: 17
clone size: .
J gene: TRBJ2-7
D gene: TRBD2
V gene: TRBV5-6
CDR3 DNA: TGTGCCAGCAGCCCGGGGAGCGGGAAGCCCAAATATTACGAGCAGTACTTC
CDR3 protein: CASSPGSGKPKYYEQYF

CDR3 length: 11
clone size: .
J gene: TRBJ1-1
D gene: .
V gene: TRBV25-1
CDR3 DNA: TGTGCCAGCAGTGATACAGTCGAAGCTTTCTTT
CDR3 protein: CASSDTVEAFF

CDR3 length: 15
clone size: .
J gene: TRBJ2-1
D gene: TRBD2
V gene: TRBV5-6
CDR3 DNA: TGTGCCAGCAGTCAGGGACTAGAAGGCCTGACTGAGCAGTTCTTC
CDR3 protein: CASSQGLEGLTEQFF

CDR3 length: 16
clone size: .
J gene: TRBJ1-4
D gene: TRBD1
V gene: TRBV7-8
CDR3 DNA: TGTGCCAGCAGCACAACGGGGACAGCAACTAATGAAAAACTGTTTTTT
CDR3 protein: CASSTTGTATNEKLFF

CDR3 length: 15
clone size: .
J gene: TRBJ2-1
D gene: TRBD2
V gene: TRBV4-2
CDR3 DNA: TGTGCCAGCAGCCAGAGCGGGAGCTCCTACAATGAGCAGTTCTTC
CDR3 protein: CASSQSGSSYNEQFF

CDR3 length: 14
clone size: .
J gene: TRBJ1-5
D gene: .
V gene: TRBV27
CDR3 DNA: TGTGCCAGCAATCGAATTTTACCGGATCAGCCCCAGCATTTT
CDR3 protein: CASNRILPDQPQHF

CDR3 length: 15
clone size: .
J gene: TRBJ2-7
D gene: .
V gene: TRBV19
CDR3 DNA: TGTGCCAGTAGTATAGACGGTAGCAGCTCCTACGAGCAGTACTTC
CDR3 protein: CASSIDGSSSYEQYF

CDR3 length: 14
clone size: few
J gene: TRBJ1-5
D gene: .
V gene: TRBV5-5
CDR3 DNA: TGTGCCAGCAGCTTCACCAGCGCGGAAAAGCCCCAGCATTTT
CDR3 protein: CASSFTSAEKPQHF

CDR3 length: 14
clone size: .
J gene: TRBJ2-7
D gene: .
V gene: TRBV4-3
CDR3 DNA: TGCGCCAGCAGCCTGGGGGGAGAGACCTACGAGCAGTACTTC
CDR3 protein: CASSLGGETYEQYF